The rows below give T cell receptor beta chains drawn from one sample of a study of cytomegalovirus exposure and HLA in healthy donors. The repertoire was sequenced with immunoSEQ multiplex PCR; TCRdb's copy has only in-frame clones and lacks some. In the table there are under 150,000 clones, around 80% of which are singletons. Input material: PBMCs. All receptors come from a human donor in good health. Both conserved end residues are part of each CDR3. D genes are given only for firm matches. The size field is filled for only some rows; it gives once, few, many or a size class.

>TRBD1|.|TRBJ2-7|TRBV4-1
TGCGCCAGCAGCCTAGAGGGACAGGGGTTCTACGAGCAGTACTTC
CASSLEGQGFYEQYF
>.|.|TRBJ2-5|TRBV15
TGTGCCACCAGCAGACCCAGGGGCCTCGGAGGGACCCAGTACTTC
CATSRPRGLGGTQYF
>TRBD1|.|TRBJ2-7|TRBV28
TGTGCCAGCTGCTCGGGACAGGGCTACGAGCAGTACTTC
CASCSGQGYEQYF
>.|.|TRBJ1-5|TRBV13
TGTGCCAGCAGCTTAGGACAGGGACGGCCCCAGCATTTT
CASSLGQGRPQHF
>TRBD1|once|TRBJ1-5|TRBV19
TGTGCCAGTGTGGGGGGACAGCCAGGGCATCAGCCCCAGCATTTT
CASVGGQPGHQPQHF
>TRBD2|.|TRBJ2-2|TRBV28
TGTGCCAGCAGTTTCCCCAGCGGGGGGGTCACCGGGGAGCTGTTTTTT
CASSFPSGGVTGELFF
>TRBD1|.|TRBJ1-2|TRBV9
TGTGCCAGCAGCGTAGTTCGACAGGGTTTGAGTAGTGATGGCTACACCTTC
CASSVVRQGLSSDGYTF
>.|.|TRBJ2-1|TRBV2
TGTGCCAGCAGTGTAGGACTTGCCAACAATGAGCAGTTCTTC
CASSVGLANNEQFF
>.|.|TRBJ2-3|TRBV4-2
TGTGCCAGCAGCACCTTATCGGCAGATACGCAGTATTTT
CASSTLSADTQYF
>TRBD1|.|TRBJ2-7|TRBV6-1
TGTGCCAGCAGTACCCGGGACAGGGCTCGCGAGCAGTACTTC
CASSTRDRAREQYF
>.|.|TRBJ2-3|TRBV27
TGTGCCAGCAGTAGCGATACGCAGTATTTT
CASSSDTQYF
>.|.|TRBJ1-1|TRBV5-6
TGTGCCAGCAGCTTGTCAGGGGCTGAGAGTGAGGACACTGAAGCTTTCTTT
CASSLSGAESEDTEAFF
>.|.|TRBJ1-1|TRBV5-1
TGCGCCAGCAGCTTCGGCAGGGAAAACACTGAAGCTTTCTTT
CASSFGRENTEAFF
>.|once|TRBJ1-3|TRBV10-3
TGTGCCATCGGTGCAGGCTCTGGAAACACCATATATTTT
CAIGAGSGNTIYF
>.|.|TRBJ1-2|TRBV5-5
TGTGCCAGCAGCTCGCCACAGGGTGATGGCTACACCTTC
CASSSPQGDGYTF
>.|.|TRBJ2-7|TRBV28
TGTGCCAGCAGTTTATCCGAGACAGCTAACTACGAGCAGTACTTC
CASSLSETANYEQYF
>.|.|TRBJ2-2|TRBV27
TGTGCCAGCAGCCCAAGCCGTGGACAGCAAAACACCGGGGAGCTGTTTTTT
CASSPSRGQQNTGELFF
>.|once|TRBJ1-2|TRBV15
TGTGCCACCAGCGGGGGGGGGATTATTTATGGCTACACCTTC
CATSGGGIIYGYTF
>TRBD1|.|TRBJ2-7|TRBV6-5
TGTGCCAGCAGTAACGGGGACAGCTCCTACGAGCAGTACTTC
CASSNGDSSYEQYF
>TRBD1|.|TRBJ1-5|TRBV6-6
TGTGCCAGCAGTCCCGACAGGGTAAATCAGCCCCAGCATTTT
CASSPDRVNQPQHF
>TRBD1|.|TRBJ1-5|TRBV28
TGTGCCAGCAAACCCTCATCAGGGGGCTATCAGCCCCAGCATTTT
CASKPSSGGYQPQHF
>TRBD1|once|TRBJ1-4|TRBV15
TGTGCCACCAGCGAGAGACAGGGAACTAATGAAAAACTGTTTTTT
CATSERQGTNEKLFF
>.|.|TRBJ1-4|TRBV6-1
TGTGCCAGCAGTGAAGCGCCAGGGGATGAAAAACTGTTTTTT
CASSEAPGDEKLFF
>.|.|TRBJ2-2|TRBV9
TGTGCCAGCAGCCCTAATTCTAGGAGGCGGGCCGGGGAGCTGTTTTTT
CASSPNSRRRAGELFF
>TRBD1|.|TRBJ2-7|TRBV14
TGTGCCAGCAGCCGGGACAGACACTACGAGCAGTACTTC
CASSRDRHYEQYF
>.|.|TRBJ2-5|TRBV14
TGTGCCAGCAGCCATCGGGACTTTGGGGGAGAGACCCAGTACTTC
CASSHRDFGGETQYF
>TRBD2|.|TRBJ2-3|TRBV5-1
TGCGCCAGCAGCCCATACGGGGGGGCCTCGACTACTAGCACAGATACGCAGTATTTT
CASSPYGGASTTSTDTQYF
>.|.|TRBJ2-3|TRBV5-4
TGTGCCAGCAGCTTCCTGTCTAGTTCATCAGATACGCAGTATTTT
CASSFLSSSSDTQYF
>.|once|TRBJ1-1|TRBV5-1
TGCGCCAGCAGCTTGGAACTGGCAGGGCTGAACACTGAAGCTTTCTTT
CASSLELAGLNTEAFF
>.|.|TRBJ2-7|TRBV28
TGTGCCAGCAGCATTACCGGGACAAACTCTGAGCAGTACTTC
CASSITGTNSEQYF
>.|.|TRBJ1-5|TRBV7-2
TGTGCCAGCAGCCCGTCCCTAAATCAGCCCCAGCATTTT
CASSPSLNQPQHF
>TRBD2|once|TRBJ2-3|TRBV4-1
TGCGCCAGCAGCCAAGTGCCTAGCGGGGGGGCAGATACGCAGTATTTT
CASSQVPSGGADTQYF
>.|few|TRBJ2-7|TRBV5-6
TGTGCCAGCAGTATCCGTCTCTACGAGCAGTACTTC
CASSIRLYEQYF
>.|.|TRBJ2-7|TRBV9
TGTGCCAGCAGCGCTAGTACTCGCTCCTACGAGCAGTACTTC
CASSASTRSYEQYF
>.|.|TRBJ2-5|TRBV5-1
TGCGCCAGCAGCTTGCGGCCGCGGGAGACCCAGTACTTC
CASSLRPRETQYF
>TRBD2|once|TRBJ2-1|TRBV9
TGTGCCAGCAGCGTAGAGGGTAGCGGGGGTGAGCAGTTCTTC
CASSVEGSGGEQFF
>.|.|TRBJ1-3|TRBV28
TGTGCCAGCAGTTCAAGGGGCTCTGGAAACACCATATATTTT
CASSSRGSGNTIYF
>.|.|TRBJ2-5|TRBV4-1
TGCGCCAGCAGCCGAGGGAAGGGACTGGGGCAAGAGACCCAGTACTTC
CASSRGKGLGQETQYF
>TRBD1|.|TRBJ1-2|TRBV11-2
TGTGCCAGCGAAGGGACAGGGGGGCTCTATGGCTACACCTTC
CASEGTGGLYGYTF
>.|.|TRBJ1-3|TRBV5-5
TGTGCCAGCAGCTTGGAGGGGGGGCGCGGGCCTGGAAACACCATATATTTT
CASSLEGGRGPGNTIYF
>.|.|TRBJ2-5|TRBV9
TGTGCCAGCAGCGTAGCCGGGGAAGAGATCCAGTACTTC
CASSVAGEEIQYF
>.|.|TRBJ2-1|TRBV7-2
TGTGCCAGCAGCATACAGTCCGCCCGGTACTGGAATGAGCAGTTCTTC
CASSIQSARYWNEQFF
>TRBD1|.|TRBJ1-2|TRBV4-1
TGCGCCAGCAGCCAAGAGGCCCAGGGGGGAACTAACTATGGCTACACCTTC
CASSQEAQGGTNYGYTF
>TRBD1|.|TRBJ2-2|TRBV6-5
TGTGCCAGCAGTTACTCGACAGGGGGCTATTCCGGGGAGCTGTTTTTT
CASSYSTGGYSGELFF
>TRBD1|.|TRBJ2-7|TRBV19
TGTGCCAGTAGTATGGCGAGGGACAGGGACCCTCCCTACGAGCAGTACTTC
CASSMARDRDPPYEQYF
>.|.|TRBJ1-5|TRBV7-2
TGTGCCAGCAGCTTAGTATCAGGGCTGGAACAGCCCCAGCATTTT
CASSLVSGLEQPQHF
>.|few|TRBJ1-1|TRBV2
TGTGCCAGTGGGGGGGCACGGGCTTTCTTT
CASGGARAFF
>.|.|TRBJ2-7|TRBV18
TGTGCCAGCTCACCTCAAGCCGGGCAGTACTTC
CASSPQAGQYF
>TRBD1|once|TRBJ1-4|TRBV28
TGTGCCAGCAGTCCCGGGGACAGAACTAATGAAAAACTGTTTTTT
CASSPGDRTNEKLFF
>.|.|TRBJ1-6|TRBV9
TGTGCCAGCAGCGCCGGGGGGGTTGGGGCACCCCTCCACTTT
CASSAGGVGAPLHF
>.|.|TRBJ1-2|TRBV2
TGTGCCAGCAGCAGCATTACCGGGACACCTGGAGACACCTTC
CASSSITGTPGDTF
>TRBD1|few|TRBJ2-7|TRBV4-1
TGCGCCAGCAGCCAATCTGGGACAGGGCGGCACGAGCAGTACTTC
CASSQSGTGRHEQYF
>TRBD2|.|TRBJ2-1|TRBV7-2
TGTGCCAGCAGCTTGAGCGGGGGGGATGGCAATGAGCAGTTCTTC
CASSLSGGDGNEQFF
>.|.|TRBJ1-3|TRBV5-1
TGCGCCAGCAGCTTCACAGGGTTGGAAGGAAACACCATATATTTT
CASSFTGLEGNTIYF
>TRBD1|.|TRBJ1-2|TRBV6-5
TGTGCCAGCAGTGCAGGGGGCGGCTACACCTTC
CASSAGGGYTF
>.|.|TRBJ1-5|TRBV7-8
TGTGCCAGCAGCTTATCATCACGGCAGCCCCAGCATTTT
CASSLSSRQPQHF
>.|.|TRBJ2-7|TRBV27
TGTGCCAGCAGTTTTGGCCGCTCCTACGAGCAGTACTTC
CASSFGRSYEQYF
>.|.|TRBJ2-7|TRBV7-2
TGTGCCAGCAGATTTTATCCAGGGGTTAACGAGCAGTACTTC
CASRFYPGVNEQYF
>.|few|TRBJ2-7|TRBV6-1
TGTGCCAGCAGTGAAGCGATCAGCTCCTACGAGCAGTACTTC
CASSEAISSYEQYF
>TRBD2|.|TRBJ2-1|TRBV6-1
TGTGCCAGCAGTGAAAGGGGACTAGCCGACAATGAGCAGTTCTTC
CASSERGLADNEQFF